This T cell receptor beta chain was documented in a study of tumor and adjacent non-tumor tissue in lung cancer. At the level of the study: Stage I to III disease affected ten to eleven men and roughly five women aged roughly 30 to 80. Study conclusions and caveats: Tumor TCR diversity, when higher, was linked to shorter survival.

In regard to this clonotype: No antigen is known for it. Just one base apart from a much larger clone, this may be a read error.

The template was RNA from unsorted bulk tissue. Three rounds of nested PCR, following a modified ARM-PCR protocol, produced the TCRbeta library. TCRdb reprocessed the multiplex PCR reads via MiXCR and lists one record per CDR3 protein. The table lists tens of thousands of distinct CDR3 sequences, about 61% of them singletons. The germline gives CDR1 SGDLS, CDR2 YYNGEE. This CDR3 comprises 15 residues. What was sequenced was lung tumor tissue. This chain links TRBV9 with TRBJ2-6; a possible D gene is TRBD1 (6 bases). The clonotype comes from a man between 45 and 60 years old with non-small cell lung cancer. CDR3 protein: CASSTNRAGAYVLTF. The DNA for the CDR3 is TGTGCCAGCAGCACAAACAGGGCTGGGGCCTACGTCCTGACTTTC.